This is a list of T cell receptor beta chains from one sample in a study of response to subunit inactivated influenza vaccine. Each CDR3 protein is one row after TCRdb ran MiXCR on the RT-PCR reads. The sample carries about 500,000 distinct CDR3 sequences, approximately 15% recorded once. The sample in question was CD4+ T cells sorted from PBMCs, obtained around 25 months after vaccination. Every receptor here comes from a man between 50 and 69 years old who received an inactivated influenza vaccine. Both conserved end residues are trimmed from each CDR3. The order of the fields is D gene, V gene, CDR3 protein. D genes are given only for firm matches.

-	TRBV7-9	ASSLGTNNEQF
TRBD2	TRBV11-2	ASSPHLAGLLSSYNEQF
-	TRBV29-1	SVATRQTYEQY
-	TRBV6-5	ASSYSPVTEAF
TRBD2	TRBV6-1	ASSPRRLAGLLDTQY
TRBD1	TRBV12-3/TRBV12-4	ASSRQGYEQY
-	TRBV7-9	ASTLEYNEQF
-	TRBV10-3	AISDQVADTQY
TRBD1	TRBV12-3/TRBV12-4	ASTAGTGTDTQY
-	TRBV18	ASSPAGFETQY
-	TRBV2	ASLRAPSYNEQF
TRBD2	TRBV3-1	ASSHRRLAGNGGELF
-	TRBV29-1	SVGAGDGKLF
-	TRBV3-1	ASSQGVNQPQH
-	TRBV11-2	ASSFGRAYNEQF
-	TRBV29-1	SVEDTVALSTDTQY
-	TRBV6-2/TRBV6-3	ASSYVAGSTIY
TRBD1	TRBV11-2	ASSLQGVSTEAF
-	TRBV6-1	ASNGYWTDTQY
TRBD2	TRBV11-1	ASSPLGTSGRHWGSYNEQF
TRBD1	TRBV4-3	ASSHKTGGGQPQH
TRBD2	TRBV12-3/TRBV12-4	ASRGSSGGAYEQF
-	TRBV4-1	ASSSRIGPIGIQY
-	TRBV5-6	ASSRDRRNTGELF
TRBD1	TRBV20-1	SAINRDRVGGYT
-	TRBV7-2	ASSLGFSKNIQY
-	TRBV12-3/TRBV12-4	ASSLGVGFGNTIY
TRBD1	TRBV5-1	ASSSRTGTGGELF
-	TRBV28	ASSPALTGSGYT
-	TRBV2	ASSGGLLNTGELF
-	TRBV5-1	ASSLGRVVAEQF
-	TRBV20-1	SPRGLAPTKEQY
-	TRBV7-2	ASSFGSQGYT
TRBD2	TRBV6-2/TRBV6-3	ASATDPSGVGDTQY
-	TRBV7-6	ASSLLAQYEQF
-	TRBV4-2	ASSQEVNKNTGELF
TRBD1	TRBV16	ASSLPPGQKNEQF
TRBD2	TRBV5-6	ASSWDLAANTGELF
-	TRBV4-3	ASSQDRYDGYT
TRBD2	TRBV20-1	SASGAGAADTQY
TRBD1	TRBV6-1	ASSEARTGRMSQY
-	TRBV2	ASSEAGRNGYT
-	TRBV12-3/TRBV12-4	ASSKQGTGANVLT
-	TRBV23-1	ASSQVQRTEPQH
-	TRBV5-1	ASSLLASNEQF
TRBD2	TRBV20-1	SATERGWVRNEQF
TRBD2	TRBV12-3/TRBV12-4	ASSPRYSSGSENTGELF
TRBD1	TRBV6-5	ASSYRQGSNNEQF
-	TRBV7-2	ASSLMWNTEAF
TRBD2	TRBV4-1	ASSRLGLVGDEQF
-	TRBV4-2	ASSQDPTIEQF
TRBD2	TRBV5-1	ASSRTSGGVTDTGELF
-	TRBV6-5	ASSYQLATSTDTQY